This T cell receptor beta chain was profiled in a study of blood T cell repertoires in COVID-19. Across the study: Nucleic acid was either cDNA or gDNA, and it came from T cells, B-cell-depleted T cells, or PBMCs.

TCRdb's copy holds only in-frame clones and misses some; the assay was immunoSEQ multiplex PCR. The table has roughly 250,000 clones, approximately 91% seen once. Recruits, aged roughly 18 to 100 years, lived in roughly 22 US areas. Assignment of participants to cohorts was predicated upon participant-reported clinical history. The germline gives CDR1 SGHVS, CDR2 FQNEAQ. The CDR3 spans 14 residues. V was trimmed by 6 bases and J by 11 bases, leaving 20 bases between them. This clone has a count of ten or more. The chain carries TRBV7-8 and TRBJ2-1; a possible D gene is TRBD2 (6 bases). This sequence was found in a woman between 40 and 55 years old with acute COVID-19. The sample was PBMCs or T cells enriched from blood (not recorded which). CDR3 sequence (DNA): TGTGCCAGCAGTCACCCCCCTCGGGACTTCCAGCAGTTCTTC. This gives the protein CASSHPPRDFQQFF.